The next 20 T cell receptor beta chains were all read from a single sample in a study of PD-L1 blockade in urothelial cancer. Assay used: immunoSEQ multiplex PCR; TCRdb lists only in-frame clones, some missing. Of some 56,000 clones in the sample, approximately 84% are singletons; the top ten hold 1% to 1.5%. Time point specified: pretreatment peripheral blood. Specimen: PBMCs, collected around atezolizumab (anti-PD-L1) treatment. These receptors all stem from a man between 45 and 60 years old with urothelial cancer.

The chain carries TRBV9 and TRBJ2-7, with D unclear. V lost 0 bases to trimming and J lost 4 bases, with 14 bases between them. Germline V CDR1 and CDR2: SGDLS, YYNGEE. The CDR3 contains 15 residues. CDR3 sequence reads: CASSVGVGVGYEQYF. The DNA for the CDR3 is TGTGCCAGCAGCGTAGGGGTGGGCGTAGGATACGAGCAGTACTTC.

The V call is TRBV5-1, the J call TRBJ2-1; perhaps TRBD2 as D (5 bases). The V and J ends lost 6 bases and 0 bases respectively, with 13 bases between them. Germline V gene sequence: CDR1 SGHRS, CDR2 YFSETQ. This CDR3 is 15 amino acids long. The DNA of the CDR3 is TGCGCCAGCAAACTACTAGTCAGCTCCTACAATGAGCAGTTCTTC. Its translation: CASKLLVSSYNEQFF.

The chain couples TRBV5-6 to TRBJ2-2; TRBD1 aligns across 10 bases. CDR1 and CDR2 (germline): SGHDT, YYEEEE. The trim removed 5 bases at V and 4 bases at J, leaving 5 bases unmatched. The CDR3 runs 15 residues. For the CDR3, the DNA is TGTGCCAGCAGAGCCGGGACAGGGGTCACCGGGGAGCTGTTTTTT. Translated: CASRAGTGVTGELFF.

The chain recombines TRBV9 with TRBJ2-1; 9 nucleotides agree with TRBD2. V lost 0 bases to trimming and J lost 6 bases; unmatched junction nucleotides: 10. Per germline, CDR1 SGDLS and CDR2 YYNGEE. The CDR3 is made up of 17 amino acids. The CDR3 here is CASSVVAGGPSINEQFF. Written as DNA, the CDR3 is TGTGCCAGCAGCGTAGTTGCGGGGGGGCCTTCTATCAATGAGCAGTTCTTC.

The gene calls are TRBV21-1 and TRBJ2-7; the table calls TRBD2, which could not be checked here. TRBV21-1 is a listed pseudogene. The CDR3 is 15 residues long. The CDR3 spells CASSKGCGKIDEQYF. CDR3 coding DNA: TGTGCCAGCAGCAAAGGTTGCGGGAAGATCGACGAGCAGTACTTC.

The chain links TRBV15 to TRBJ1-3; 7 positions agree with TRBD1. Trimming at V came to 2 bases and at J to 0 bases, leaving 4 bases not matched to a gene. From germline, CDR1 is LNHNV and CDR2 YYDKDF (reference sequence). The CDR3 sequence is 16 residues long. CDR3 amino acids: CATSRSGQFSGNTIYF. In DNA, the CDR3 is TGTGCCACCAGCAGATCGGGACAGTTCTCTGGAAACACCATATATTTT.

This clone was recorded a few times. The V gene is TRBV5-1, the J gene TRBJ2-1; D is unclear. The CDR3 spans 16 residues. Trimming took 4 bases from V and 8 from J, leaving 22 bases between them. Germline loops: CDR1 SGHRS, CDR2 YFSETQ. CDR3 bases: TGCGCCAGCAGCCCACTTGGAGCGAGGCCTAGAGATGAGCAGTTCTTC. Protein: CASSPLGARPRDEQFF.

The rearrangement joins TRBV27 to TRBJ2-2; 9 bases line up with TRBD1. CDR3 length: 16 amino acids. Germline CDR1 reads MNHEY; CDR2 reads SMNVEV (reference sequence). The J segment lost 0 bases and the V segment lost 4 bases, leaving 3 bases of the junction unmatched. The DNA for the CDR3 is TGTGCCAGCAGTTGGACAGGGGACTCGAACACCGGGGAGCTGTTTTTT. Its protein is CASSWTGDSNTGELFF.

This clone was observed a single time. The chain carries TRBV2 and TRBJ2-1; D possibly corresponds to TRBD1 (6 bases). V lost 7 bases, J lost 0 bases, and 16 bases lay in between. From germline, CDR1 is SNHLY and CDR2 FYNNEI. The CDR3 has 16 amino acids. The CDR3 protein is CASKTGQMSSYNEQFF. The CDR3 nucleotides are TGTGCCAGCAAGACTGGACAGATGAGCTCCTACAATGAGCAGTTCTTC.

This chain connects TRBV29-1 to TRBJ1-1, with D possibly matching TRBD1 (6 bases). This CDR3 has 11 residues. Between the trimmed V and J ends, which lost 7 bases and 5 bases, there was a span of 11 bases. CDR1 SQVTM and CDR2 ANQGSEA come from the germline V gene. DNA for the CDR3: TGCAGCGGAAACAGGGTTACTGAAGCTTTCTTT. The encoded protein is CSGNRVTEAFF. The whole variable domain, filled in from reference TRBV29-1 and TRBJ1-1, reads SAVISQKPSRDICQRGTSLTIQCQVDSQVTMMFWYRQQPGQSLTLIATANQGSEATYESGFVIDKFPISRPNLTFSTLTVSNMSPEDSSIYLCSGNRVTEAFFGQGTRLTVV.

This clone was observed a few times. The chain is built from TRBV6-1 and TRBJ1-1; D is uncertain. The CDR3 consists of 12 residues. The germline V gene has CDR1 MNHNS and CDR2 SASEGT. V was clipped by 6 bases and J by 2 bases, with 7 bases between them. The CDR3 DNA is TGTGCCAGCAGGGCCCCTAACACTGAAGCTTTCTTT. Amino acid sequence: CASRAPNTEAFF.

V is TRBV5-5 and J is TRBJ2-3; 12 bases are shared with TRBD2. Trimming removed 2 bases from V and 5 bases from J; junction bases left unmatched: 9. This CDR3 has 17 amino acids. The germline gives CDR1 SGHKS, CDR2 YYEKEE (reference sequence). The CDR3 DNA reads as TGTGCCAGCAGCTTTGGGCTAGCGGGGGGGCCTAGAGATACGCAGTATTTT. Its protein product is CASSFGLAGGPRDTQYF.

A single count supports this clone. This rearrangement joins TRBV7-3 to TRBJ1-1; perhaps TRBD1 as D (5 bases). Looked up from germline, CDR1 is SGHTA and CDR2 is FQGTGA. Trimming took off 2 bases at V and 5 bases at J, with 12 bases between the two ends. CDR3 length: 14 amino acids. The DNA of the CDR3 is TGTGCCAGCAGCTTAGGAGGGGTCGGAACTGAAGCTTTCTTT. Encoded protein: CASSLGGVGTEAFF.

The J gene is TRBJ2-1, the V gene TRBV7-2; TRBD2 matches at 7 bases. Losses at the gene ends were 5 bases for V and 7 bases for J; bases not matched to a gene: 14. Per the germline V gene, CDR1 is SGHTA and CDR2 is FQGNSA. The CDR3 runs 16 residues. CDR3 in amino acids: CASSQNSGIQGNEQFF. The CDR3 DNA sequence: TGTGCCAGCAGCCAAAACAGCGGGATCCAAGGTAATGAGCAGTTCTTC.

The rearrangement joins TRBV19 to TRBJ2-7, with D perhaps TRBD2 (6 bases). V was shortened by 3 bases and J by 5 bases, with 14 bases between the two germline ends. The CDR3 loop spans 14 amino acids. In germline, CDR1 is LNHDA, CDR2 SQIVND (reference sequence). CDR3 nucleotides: TGTGCCAGTAGTATTTTGGGAGGATCCCACGAGCAGTACTTC. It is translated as CASSILGGSHEQYF.

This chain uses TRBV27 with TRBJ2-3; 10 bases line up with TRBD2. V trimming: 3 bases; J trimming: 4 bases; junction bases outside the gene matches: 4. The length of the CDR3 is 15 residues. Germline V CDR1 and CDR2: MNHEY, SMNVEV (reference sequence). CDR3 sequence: CASSLGTSEADTQYF. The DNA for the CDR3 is TGTGCCAGCAGTTTGGGGACTAGCGAGGCAGATACGCAGTATTTT.

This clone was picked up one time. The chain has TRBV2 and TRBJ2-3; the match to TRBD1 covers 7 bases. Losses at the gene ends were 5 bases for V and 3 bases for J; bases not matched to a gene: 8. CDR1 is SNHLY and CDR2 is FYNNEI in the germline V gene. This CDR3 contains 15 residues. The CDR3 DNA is TGTGCCAGCAGTAAACAGGGGCGGCGGACAGATACGCAGTATTTT. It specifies CASSKQGRRTDTQYF.

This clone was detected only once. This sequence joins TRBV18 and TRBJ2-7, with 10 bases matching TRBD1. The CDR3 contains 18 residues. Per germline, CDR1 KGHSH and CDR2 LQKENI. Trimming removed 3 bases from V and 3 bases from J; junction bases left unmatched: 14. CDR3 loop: CASSPLTGGLSRYYEQYF. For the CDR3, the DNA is TGTGCCAGCTCACCCCTGACAGGGGGCCTGAGCCGGTACTACGAGCAGTACTTC.

The CDR3, as DNA: TGTGCCAGCAGCTTATCGTCGGGAGACACAGATACGCAGTATTTT. Protein sequence: CASSLSSGDTDTQYF. The chain employs TRBV7-2 and TRBJ2-3; the D gene is possibly TRBD2 (6 bases). CDR3 length equals 15 residues. Germline lookup yields CDR1 SGHTA and CDR2 FQGNSA. V shed 2 bases and J shed 2 bases, with 11 bases lying between them.

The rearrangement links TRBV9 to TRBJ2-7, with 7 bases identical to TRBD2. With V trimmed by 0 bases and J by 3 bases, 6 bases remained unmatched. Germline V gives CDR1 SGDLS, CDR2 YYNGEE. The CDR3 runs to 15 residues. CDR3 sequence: CASSVEGGAGYEQYF. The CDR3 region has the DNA TGTGCCAGCAGCGTAGAGGGAGGGGCAGGCTACGAGCAGTACTTC.